This T cell receptor (beta chain) is drawn from a study of shared clonotypes between healthy human individuals. CDR1 is LNHDA and CDR2 is SQIVND in the germline V gene (reference sequence). V lost 0 bases and J lost 3, with 9 bases in between. The CDR3 has 14 amino acids. Sequenced by immunoSEQ multiplex PCR; TCRdb stores in-frame clones only, minus some. Among approximately 320,000 clones listed, over 75% were seen once. The chain combines TRBV19 with TRBJ2-7, with D hard to call. The receptor comes from a man aged 18 to 29 in good health. The source material was memory CD8+ T cells sorted from blood. Noted subset: CD45RO+ cells pooled with CCR7-negative TemRA cells. CDR3 sequence (DNA): TGTGCCAGTAGTATAGATTTAGAATACTACGAGCAGTACTTC. Protein product: CASSIDLEYYEQYF.